This T cell receptor beta chain was profiled in a study of T cell responses to AZD1222 COVID-19 vaccine. Using immunoSEQ multiplex PCR, the repertoire was profiled, and TCRdb retains in-frame clones only, with some absent. This sample yields about 140,000 clones, of which 85% to 95% are seen a single time; 12% belongs to the top ten. This clone was counted a single time. Trimming left V 2 bases short and J 0 bases short, with 9 bases between. Germline V lookup: CDR1 SGHKS, CDR2 YYEKEE (reference sequence). The CDR3 is made up of 15 amino acids. The chain has TRBV5-5 and TRBJ2-1; D unresolved. Sequences were derived from peripheral blood, sampled after recovery from COVID-19. The clonotype comes from an adult who had recovered from COVID-19. Here the CDR3 reads CASSLDPSSYNEQFF. As DNA, the CDR3 is TGTGCCAGCAGCTTAGACCCAAGCTCCTACAATGAGCAGTTCTTC.